This paragraph covers one T cell receptor beta chain sequence. The antigen it binds to is not known. Base qualities are not recorded, but no much larger clone differs from it by a single base. The method behind the library was the immunoSEQ multiplex PCR assay. High-throughput TCR-beta CDR3 sequencing of genomic DNA from most patients was performed by Adaptive Biotechnologies. The authors processed their data as follows. Adaptive's ImmunoSEQ software was the source of the TCR sequencing data for 15 to 20 patients, while a few other patients were processed with MiXCR and VDJtools. Because the origin of CDR3 nucleotide sequences shared between donor and recipient could not be assigned, those sequences were removed. At least 2-fold expansion over unstimulated cells and a minimum CFSE-low frequency of 0.002% (template counts) or 0.001% (read counts) were required for clones to be classified as alloreactive. A clone was considered mappable if detected in the sequenced pre-transplant spleen, lymph node, or MLR CFSE-low populations of the donor or recipient. The cumulative frequency of alloreactive clones was calculated as a percentage of all sequences, weighted by copy number. As stored in TCRdb, this immuneACCESS dataset retains in-frame rearrangements with V and J assigned. A fraction of the clones does not appear; measured against another copy, unresolved V genes explain less than half of the discrepancy, and the remainder lacks a known reason. The DNA was the basis for D and trimming; V, J and clone size are from that table. Present in this sample are tens of thousands of clones, 91% of which were seen just once. The top ten constitute over 2% of the sample.

Blood samples were collected up to 4 times in the first month after transplant and then at least monthly when available. This entry is derived from a study of graft-versus-host responses after intestinal transplantation listed by TCRdb under 2021. Regarding the complete study: The transplants that recipients got were multivisceral, liver-intestinal, or isolated intestinal. Anti-thymocyte globulin induction was given to all recipients, followed by maintenance tacrolimus and steroids for about 3 years. To identify alloreactive clones, pre-transplant mixed lymphocyte reaction products were sequenced and compared with unstimulated pre-transplant donor and recipient T cells. After intestinal transplantation, graft-versus-host and host-versus-graft alloreactive T cell clones in the graft, circulation and bone marrow were tracked using bulk TCR-beta CDR3 sequencing. A peak of at least 4% donor T cells among recipient peripheral blood mononuclear cells was the definition used for donor T cell macrochimerism. Rather than going through the commercial service, samples from a few later patients were sequenced in-house on an Illumina MiSeq and processed with MiXCR. The cohort enrolled under 30 intestinal transplant recipients, one of whom was a retransplant, and a few patients without pretransplant specimens were excluded. Study-wide findings and limitations: Conclusions were limited by the relatively low number and heterogeneity of intestinal transplant patients. In the allografts of patients with donor T cell macrochimerism, GvH to HvG T cell clonal ratios were high. GvH clones were detected in recipient bone marrow, and some of these GvH clones were observed earlier in ileal mucosa or blood, consistent with an intestinal mucosal origin. Peak levels of circulating GvH clones were associated with declines in HvG clones early after transplant.

V loses 2 bases, J loses 2 bases, and the germline ends lie 8 bases apart. The CDR3 starts with the cysteine, ends with the phenylalanine, and has 14 residues. Here the CDR3 DNA is all that survives: 42 bases in frame from base 1. Based on the germline V gene, the CDR1 and CDR2 sequences are KGHSH and LQKENI. The chain is assembled from TRBV18 and TRBJ2-3; the D gene cannot be named for sure. The TCR sequence derives from a human patient who received an intestinal transplant, so some T cells may come from the graft donor. The material sequenced was PBMCs, taken 300 to 320 days after intestinal transplant. The CDR3 here reads CASSPGVDTDTQYF. In nucleotide form, the sequence is TGTGCCAGCTCACCAGGAGTAGACACAGATACGCAGTATTTT.